Given below is one T cell receptor beta chain in context. In the study's own analysis: Estimated nucleated cell counts came from reference gene primer amplification. The protocol was immunoSEQ multiplex PCR, while the TCRdb copy is restricted to in-frame clones and leaves out a portion. The DNA was the basis for D and trimming; V, J and clone size are from that table. The data show tens of thousands of clones, with about 88% seen just once and approximately 12% held by the top ten. The sample belongs to a study of blood T cell repertoires in COVID-19. Across the study: From the United States, Italy and Spain came samples of acute and convalescent COVID-19. The analysed material was cDNA or gDNA that came from T cells, B-cell-depleted T cells, or PBMCs.

V lost 5 bases and J lost 3; bases outside the gene matches: 7. The length of the CDR3 is 15 residues. The germline CDR1 and CDR2 sequences are SGHVS and FQNEAQ. Material: peripheral blood. This chain joins TRBV7-8 and TRBJ2-3, with TRBD2 matching over 8 bases. This TCR was recovered from a man aged 55 to 69 with active COVID-19. CDR3 nucleotides: TGTGCCAGCAGCCCCATAGCGGGAAGAACAGATACGCAGTATTTT. Translated, it gives CASSPIAGRTDTQYF.